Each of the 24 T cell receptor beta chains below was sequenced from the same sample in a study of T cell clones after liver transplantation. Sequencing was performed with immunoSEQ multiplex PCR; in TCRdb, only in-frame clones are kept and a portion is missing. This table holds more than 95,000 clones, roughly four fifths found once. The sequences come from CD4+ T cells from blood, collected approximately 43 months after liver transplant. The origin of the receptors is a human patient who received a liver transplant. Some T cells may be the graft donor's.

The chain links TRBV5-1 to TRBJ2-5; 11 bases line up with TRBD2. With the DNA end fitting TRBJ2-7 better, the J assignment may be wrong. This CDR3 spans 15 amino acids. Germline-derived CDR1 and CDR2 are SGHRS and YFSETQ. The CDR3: CASSLRLAGGNEQYF. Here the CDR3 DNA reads TGCGCCAGCAGCTTGCGGCTAGCGGGAGGAAACGAGCAGTACTTC.

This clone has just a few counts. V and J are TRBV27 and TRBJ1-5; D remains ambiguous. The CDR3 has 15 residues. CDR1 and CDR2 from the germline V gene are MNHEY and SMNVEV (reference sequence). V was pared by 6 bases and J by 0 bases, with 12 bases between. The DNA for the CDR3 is TGTGCCAGCAGGACGACACCGTATAGCAATCAGCCCCAGCATTTT. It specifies CASRTTPYSNQPQHF.

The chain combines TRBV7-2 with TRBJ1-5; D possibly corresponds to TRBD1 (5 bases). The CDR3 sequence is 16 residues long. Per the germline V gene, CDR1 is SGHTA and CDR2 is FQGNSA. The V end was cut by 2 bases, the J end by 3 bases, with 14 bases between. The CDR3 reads CASSLSFSQANQPQHF. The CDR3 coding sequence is TGTGCCAGCAGCTTAAGCTTTTCACAGGCCAATCAGCCCCAGCATTTT.

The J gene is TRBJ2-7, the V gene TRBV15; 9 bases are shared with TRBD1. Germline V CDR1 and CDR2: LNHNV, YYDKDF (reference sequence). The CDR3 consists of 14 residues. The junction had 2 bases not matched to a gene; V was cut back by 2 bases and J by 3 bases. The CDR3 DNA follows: TGTGCCACCAGCAGATCGGGACAGGGCTACGAGCAGTACTTC. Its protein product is CATSRSGQGYEQYF.

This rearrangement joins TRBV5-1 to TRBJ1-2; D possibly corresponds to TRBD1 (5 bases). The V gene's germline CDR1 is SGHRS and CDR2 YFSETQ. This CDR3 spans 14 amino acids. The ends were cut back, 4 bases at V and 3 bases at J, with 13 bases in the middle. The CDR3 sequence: CASSPAGGDYGYTF. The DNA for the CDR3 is TGCGCCAGCAGCCCCGCCGGGGGGGACTATGGCTACACCTTC.

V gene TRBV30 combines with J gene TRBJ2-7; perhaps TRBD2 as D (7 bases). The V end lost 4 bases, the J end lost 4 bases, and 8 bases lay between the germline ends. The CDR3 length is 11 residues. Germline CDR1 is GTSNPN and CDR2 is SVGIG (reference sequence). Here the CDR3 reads CAWKGGYEQYF. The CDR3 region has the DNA TGTGCCTGGAAGGGGGGGTACGAGCAGTACTTC.

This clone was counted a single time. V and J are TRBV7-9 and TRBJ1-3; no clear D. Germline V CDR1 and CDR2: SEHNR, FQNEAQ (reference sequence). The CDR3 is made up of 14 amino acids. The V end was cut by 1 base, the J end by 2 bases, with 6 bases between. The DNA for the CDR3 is TGTGCCAGCAGCTTAGACGGTACTGGAAACACCATATATTTT. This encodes CASSLDGTGNTIYF. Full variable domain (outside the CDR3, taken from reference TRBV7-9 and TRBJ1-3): DTGVSQNPRHKITKRGQNVTFRCDPISEHNRLYWYRQTLGQGPEFLTYFQNEAQLEKSRLLSDRFSAERPKGSFSTLEIQRTEQGDSAMYLCASSLDGTGNTIYFGEGSWLTVV.

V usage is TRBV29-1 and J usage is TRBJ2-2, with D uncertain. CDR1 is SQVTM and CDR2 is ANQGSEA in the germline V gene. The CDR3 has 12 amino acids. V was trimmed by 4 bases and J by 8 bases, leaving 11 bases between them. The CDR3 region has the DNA TGCAGCGTTGGGCCAAGTCGGGGGGAGCTGTTTTTT. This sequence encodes CSVGPSRGELFF.

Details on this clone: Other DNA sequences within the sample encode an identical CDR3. CDR3 region: CASGQGVGETQYF. CDR3 nucleotides: TGTGCCAGCGGACAGGGGGTCGGAGAGACCCAGTACTTC. This sequence joins TRBV7-7 and TRBJ2-5; 10 bases are shared with TRBD1. This CDR3 is built from 13 residues. Germline CDR1 SSHAT, CDR2 FNYEAQ (reference sequence). Germline trimming cut 8 bases from V and 4 bases from J; bases unmatched to any gene: 4.

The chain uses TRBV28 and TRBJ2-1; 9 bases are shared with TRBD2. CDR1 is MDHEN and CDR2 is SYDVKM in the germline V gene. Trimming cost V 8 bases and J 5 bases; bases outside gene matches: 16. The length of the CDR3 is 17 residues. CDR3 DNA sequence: TGTGCCAGCGCAGAGAGGCTAGCGGGATTGACCCACAATGAGCAGTTCTTC. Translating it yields CASAERLAGLTHNEQFF.

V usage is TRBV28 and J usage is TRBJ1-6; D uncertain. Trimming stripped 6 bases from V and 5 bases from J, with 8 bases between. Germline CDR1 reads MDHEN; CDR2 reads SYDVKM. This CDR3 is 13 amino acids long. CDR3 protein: CASRRTNNSPLHF. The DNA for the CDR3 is TGTGCCAGCAGACGGACGAATAATTCACCCCTCCACTTT.

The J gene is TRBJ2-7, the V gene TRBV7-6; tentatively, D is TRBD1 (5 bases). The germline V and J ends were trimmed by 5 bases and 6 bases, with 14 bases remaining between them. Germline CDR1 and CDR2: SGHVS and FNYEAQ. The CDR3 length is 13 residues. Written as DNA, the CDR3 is TGTGCCAGCAGCCCCGGGTATCAGGGCGAGCAGTACTTC. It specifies CASSPGYQGEQYF. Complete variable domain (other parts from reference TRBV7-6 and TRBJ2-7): GAGVSQSPRYKVTKRGQDVALRCDPISGHVSLYWYRQALGQGPEFLTYFNYEAQQDKSGLPNDRFSAERPEGSISTLTIQRTEQRDSAMYRCASSPGYQGEQYFGPGTRLTVT.

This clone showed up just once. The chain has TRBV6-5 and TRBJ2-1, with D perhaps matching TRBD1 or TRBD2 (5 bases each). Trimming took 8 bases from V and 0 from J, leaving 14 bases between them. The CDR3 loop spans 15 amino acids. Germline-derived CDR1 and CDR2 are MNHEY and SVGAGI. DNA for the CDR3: TGTGCCAGCGGACGTTGGGGGAACTCCTACAATGAGCAGTTCTTC. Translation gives CASGRWGNSYNEQFF.

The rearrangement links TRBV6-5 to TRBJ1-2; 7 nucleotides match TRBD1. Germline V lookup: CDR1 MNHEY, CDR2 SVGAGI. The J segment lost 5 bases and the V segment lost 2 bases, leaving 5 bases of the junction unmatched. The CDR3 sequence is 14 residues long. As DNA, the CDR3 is TGTGCCAGCAGTTACGGAGGGGGCTCTTATGGCTACACCTTC. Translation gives CASSYGGGSYGYTF.

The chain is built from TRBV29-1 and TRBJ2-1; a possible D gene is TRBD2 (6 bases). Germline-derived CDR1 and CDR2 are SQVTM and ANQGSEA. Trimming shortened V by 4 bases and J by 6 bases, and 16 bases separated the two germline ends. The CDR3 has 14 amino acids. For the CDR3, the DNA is TGCAGCGTTGGAAGTGCGGGGCCCGGCAATGAGCAGTTCTTC. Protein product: CSVGSAGPGNEQFF.

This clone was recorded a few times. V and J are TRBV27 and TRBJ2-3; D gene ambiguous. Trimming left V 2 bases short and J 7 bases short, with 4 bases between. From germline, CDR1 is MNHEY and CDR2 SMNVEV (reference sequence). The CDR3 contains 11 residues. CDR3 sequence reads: CASSLLHTQYF. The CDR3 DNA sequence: TGTGCCAGCAGTTTACTACATACGCAGTATTTT.

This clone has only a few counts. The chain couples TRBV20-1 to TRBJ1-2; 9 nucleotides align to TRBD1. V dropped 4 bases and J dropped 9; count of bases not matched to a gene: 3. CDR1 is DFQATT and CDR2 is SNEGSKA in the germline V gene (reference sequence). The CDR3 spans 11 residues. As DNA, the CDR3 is TGCAGTGCTACCGACAGGGGGAGCTACACCTTC. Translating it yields CSATDRGSYTF.

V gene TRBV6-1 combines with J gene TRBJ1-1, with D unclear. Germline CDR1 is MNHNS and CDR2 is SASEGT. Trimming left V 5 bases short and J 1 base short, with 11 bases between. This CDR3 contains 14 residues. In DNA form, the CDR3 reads TGTGCCAGCAGTTTCTCGATGACGAACACTGAAGCTTTCTTT. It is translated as CASSFSMTNTEAFF.

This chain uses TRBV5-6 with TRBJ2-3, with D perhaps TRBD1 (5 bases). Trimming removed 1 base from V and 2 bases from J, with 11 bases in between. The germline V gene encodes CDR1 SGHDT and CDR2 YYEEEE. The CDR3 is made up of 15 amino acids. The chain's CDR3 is CASSLRAGPTDTQYF. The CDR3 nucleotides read TGTGCCAGCAGCTTGAGGGCAGGGCCCACAGATACGCAGTATTTT.

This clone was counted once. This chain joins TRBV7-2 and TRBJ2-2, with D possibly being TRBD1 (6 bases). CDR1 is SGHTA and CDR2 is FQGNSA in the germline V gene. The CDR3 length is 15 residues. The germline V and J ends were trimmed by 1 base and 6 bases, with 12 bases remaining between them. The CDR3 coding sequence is TGTGCCAGCAGCTTAGGAGGGGGAAGGGCCGGGGAGCTGTTTTTT. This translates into CASSLGGGRAGELFF.

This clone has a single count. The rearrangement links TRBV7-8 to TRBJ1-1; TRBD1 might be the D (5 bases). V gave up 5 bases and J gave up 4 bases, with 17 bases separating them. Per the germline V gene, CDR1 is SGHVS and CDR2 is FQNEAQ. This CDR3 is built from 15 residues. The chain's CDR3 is CASSVSWDPGTEAFF. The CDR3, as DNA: TGTGCCAGCAGCGTATCGTGGGACCCAGGCACTGAAGCTTTCTTT. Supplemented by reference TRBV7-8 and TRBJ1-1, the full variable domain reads GAGVSQSPRYKVAKRGQDVALRCDPISGHVSLFWYQQALGQGPEFLTYFQNEAQLDKSGLPSDRFFAERPEGSVSTLKIQRTQQEDSAVYLCASSVSWDPGTEAFFGQGTRLTVV.

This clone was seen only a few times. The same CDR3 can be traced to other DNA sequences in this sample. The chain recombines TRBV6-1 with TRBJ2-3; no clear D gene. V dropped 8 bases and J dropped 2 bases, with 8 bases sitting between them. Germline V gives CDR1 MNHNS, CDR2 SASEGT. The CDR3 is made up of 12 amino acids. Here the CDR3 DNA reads TGTGCCAGCCGACGGACCACAGATACGCAGTATTTT. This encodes CASRRTTDTQYF.

The CDR3 protein is CASSPGTSGGAIQTTQYF. CDR3 coding DNA: TGTGCCAGCAGCCCCGGGACTAGCGGGGGGGCCATTCAGACTACGCAGTATTTT. This chain connects TRBV7-2 to TRBJ2-3, with 16 bases identical to TRBD2. Germline CDR1 SGHTA, CDR2 FQGNSA. V was pared by 5 bases and J by 8 bases, with 13 bases of the junction left unmatched. This CDR3 region has 18 residues.

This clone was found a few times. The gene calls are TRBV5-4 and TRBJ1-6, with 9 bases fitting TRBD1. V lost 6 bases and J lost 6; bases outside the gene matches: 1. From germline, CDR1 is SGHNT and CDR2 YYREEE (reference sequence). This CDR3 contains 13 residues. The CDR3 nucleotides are TGTGCCAGCACGGACAGGGGTAATTCACCCCTCCACTTT. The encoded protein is CASTDRGNSPLHF. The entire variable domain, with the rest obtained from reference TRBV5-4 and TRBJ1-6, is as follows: ETGVTQSPTHLIKTRGQQVTLRCSSQSGHNTVSWYQQALGQGPQFIFQYYREEENGRGNFPPRFSGLQFPNYSSELNVNALELDDSALYLCASTDRGNSPLHFGNGTRLTVT.